These 12 T cell receptor beta chains were all obtained from the same sample, sequenced in a study of T cell changes during pregnancy in multiple sclerosis. TCRdb keeps only in-frame clones here, not all; method: immunoSEQ multiplex PCR. The sample lists roughly 93,000 clones; 85% to 95% were seen once. The specimen comprised peripheral blood, sampled after pregnancy. These receptors were collected from a female donor with multiple sclerosis, enrolled in a pregnancy study.

This chain's CDR3 is CATRTEPLYEQYF. CDR3 DNA: TGTGCCACCAGAACAGAACCTCTCTACGAGCAGTACTTC. The V gene is TRBV27, the J gene TRBJ2-7; no firm D call. V was shortened by 10 bases and J by 3 bases, with 16 bases between the two germline ends. Per the germline V gene, CDR1 is MNHEY and CDR2 is SMNVEV (reference sequence). The CDR3 has 13 residues.

This clone was recorded only once. The rearrangement joins TRBV11-2 to TRBJ2-7, with D perhaps matching TRBD2 (5 bases). V lost 8 bases and J 3 bases, leaving 14 bases between the germline ends. The CDR3 covers 13 residues. Germline CDR1 and CDR2: SGHAT and FQNNGV. The CDR3 DNA is TGTGCCAGCGTCGGACTGGGGAGCTACGAGCAGTACTTC. Its protein is CASVGLGSYEQYF.

The chain carries TRBV30 and TRBJ1-1; the match to TRBD1 covers 7 bases. Germline loops: CDR1 GTSNPN, CDR2 SVGIG (reference sequence). The CDR3 totals 13 residues. V was pared by 7 bases and J by 1 base, with 6 bases of the junction left unmatched. The CDR3 sequence: CAYRDRKNTEAFF. CDR3 DNA: TGTGCCTACCGGGACAGAAAGAACACTGAAGCTTTCTTT.

This rearrangement joins TRBV5-1 to TRBJ2-7; D remains ambiguous. Germline V gives CDR1 SGHRS, CDR2 YFSETQ. The CDR3 runs to 15 residues. V lost 5 bases, J lost 3 bases, and 18 bases lay in between. CDR3 coding DNA: TGCGCCAGCAGTTATAGTGGGCAGGAAAGCTACGAGCAGTACTTC. Translating it yields CASSYSGQESYEQYF.

J is TRBJ1-6 and V is TRBV7-3; TRBD1 agrees at 7 bases. Germline V lookup: CDR1 SGHTA, CDR2 FQGTGA. There are 15 residues in the CDR3. J was trimmed by 7 bases and V by 2 bases; bases with no gene match: 5. The CDR3 spells CASSLGDRKNSPLHF. In DNA form, the CDR3 reads TGTGCCAGCAGCTTAGGGGACAGAAAAAATTCACCCCTCCACTTT.

The rearrangement links TRBV29-1 to TRBJ2-5, with TRBD1 identical over 7 bases. V shed 0 bases, J shed 5 bases, and the junction held 9 bases outside the gene matches. CDR1 is SQVTM, CDR2 ANQGSEA, per germline. CDR3 length equals 15 residues. CDR3 DNA: TGCAGCGTTGAAGATCAGCAGGGGGTAGGTGAGACCCAGTACTTC. It translates to CSVEDQQGVGETQYF.

V is TRBV7-9 and J is TRBJ1-2; D is unresolved. This CDR3 has 15 amino acids. Trimming shortened V by 5 bases and J by 2 bases, and 15 bases separated the two germline ends. The germline V gene has CDR1 SEHNR and CDR2 FQNEAQ (reference sequence). The CDR3 DNA is TGTGCCAGCAGCCGGGAAAGTTTCTCCAACTATGGCTACACCTTC. This codes for CASSRESFSNYGYTF.

The chain recombines TRBV6-1 with TRBJ1-6; possibly TRBD1 for D (6 bases). The CDR3 extends over 15 amino acids. V was cut by 4 bases and J by 7 bases, with 14 bases left in between. Germline loops: CDR1 MNHNS, CDR2 SASEGT. The CDR3: CASSGTGTINSPLHF. DNA for the CDR3: TGTGCCAGCAGTGGAACAGGGACAATCAATTCACCCCTCCACTTT.

The chain couples TRBV6-1 to TRBJ1-5; TRBD1 is a possible D gene (6 bases). The CDR3 is 12 amino acids. V lost 8 bases, J lost 7 bases, and 12 bases lay in between. Looked up from germline, CDR1 is MNHNS and CDR2 is SASEGT. The DNA of the CDR3 is TGTGCCAGCCATACAGGGAACCAGCCCCAGCATTTT. Translation gives CASHTGNQPQHF.

The rearrangement uses TRBV25-1 and TRBJ2-5; 7 bases are a match to TRBD2. The CDR3 loop spans 13 amino acids. V lost 10 bases, J lost 4 bases, and 9 bases stayed unmatched. Germline values: CDR1 MGHDK, CDR2 SYGVNS. CDR3 sequence: CATRLAGAETQYF. In DNA form, the CDR3 reads TGTGCCACCCGGCTGGCGGGAGCAGAGACCCAGTACTTC.

This chain links TRBV10-2 with TRBJ1-2; D may be TRBD1 (5 bases). Trimming left V 3 bases short and J 0 bases short, with 8 bases between. The CDR3 runs to 14 residues. Germline-derived CDR1 and CDR2 are WSHSY and SAAADI. CDR3 DNA: TGCGCCAGCAGTGATACAGGCTCTAACTATGGCTACACCTTC. Its translation: CASSDTGSNYGYTF.

The rearrangement joins TRBV7-9 to TRBJ2-1, with 8 bases identical to TRBD2. J lost 8 bases, V lost 8 bases, and 11 bases had no gene match. Per germline, CDR1 SEHNR and CDR2 FQNEAQ (reference sequence). The CDR3 runs to 14 residues. CDR3 in DNA: TGTGCCAGCTACCCAGCGGGGGCCTTGGATGAGCAGTTCTTC. It encodes CASYPAGALDEQFF.